This is a list of T cell receptor beta chains from one sample in a study of graft-versus-host responses after intestinal transplantation. Sequencing used immunoSEQ multiplex PCR; TCRdb keeps in-frame clones, though not all of them. The profile shows some 15,000 clones, 80% of them singletons. Sequencing was performed on ileum tissue, taken just over 100 days after intestinal transplant. All receptors derive from a human patient who received an intestinal transplant, so some T cells may come from the graft donor. Each CDR3 is given without its conserved first and last residue. Fields, in order: V gene, J gene, CDR3 protein.

v_gene: TRBV7-9
j_gene: TRBJ2-2
CDR3aa: ASSPQGTGELF

v_gene: TRBV5-1
j_gene: TRBJ2-1
CDR3aa: ASSAREEPYNEQF

v_gene: TRBV11-2
j_gene: TRBJ1-5
CDR3aa: ASGIWGGNQPQH

v_gene: TRBV13
j_gene: TRBJ2-7
CDR3aa: ASSLEGLVRYEQY

v_gene: TRBV7-9
j_gene: TRBJ2-4
CDR3aa: ASSLAAGARSGIQY

v_gene: TRBV4-1
j_gene: TRBJ2-7
CDR3aa: ASSQAGTQTYEQY

v_gene: TRBV5-8
j_gene: TRBJ2-1
CDR3aa: ASSLGQGTYNEQF

v_gene: TRBV5-1
j_gene: TRBJ1-2
CDR3aa: ASSLIPNYGYT

v_gene: TRBV27
j_gene: TRBJ1-4
CDR3aa: ASSPCGRTREKLF

v_gene: TRBV11-2
j_gene: TRBJ2-1
CDR3aa: ASSLDLWGNEQF

v_gene: TRBV21-1
j_gene: TRBJ2-7
CDR3aa: ASTSRAGSYEQY

v_gene: TRBV19
j_gene: TRBJ1-5
CDR3aa: ASSRSRQGASNQPQH

v_gene: TRBV28
j_gene: TRBJ1-2
CDR3aa: ASSFYSFGGQGIYGYT

v_gene: TRBV4-1
j_gene: TRBJ2-5
CDR3aa: ASSQSYRWGRETQY

v_gene: TRBV7-2
j_gene: TRBJ1-6
CDR3aa: ASSLVVHFRDRDSSLH

v_gene: TRBV2
j_gene: TRBJ2-1
CDR3aa: ATPGSTSVHNEQF

v_gene: TRBV18
j_gene: TRBJ2-1
CDR3aa: ASSPRNGTGGLHNEQF

v_gene: TRBV19
j_gene: TRBJ2-7
CDR3aa: ASSLPDPRPSYEQY

v_gene: TRBV2
j_gene: TRBJ1-3
CDR3aa: ASTLEKGAFTSGNTIY

v_gene: TRBV6-1
j_gene: TRBJ1-5
CDR3aa: ASIRGQASNQPQH

v_gene: TRBV9
j_gene: TRBJ1-5
CDR3aa: ASSAGQGRQPQH

v_gene: TRBV9
j_gene: TRBJ1-1
CDR3aa: ASSVGGAVNTEAF

v_gene: TRBV19
j_gene: TRBJ2-1
CDR3aa: ATSTLSSYNEQF

v_gene: TRBV6-6
j_gene: TRBJ2-7
CDR3aa: ASSGGRNEQY

v_gene: TRBV7-9
j_gene: TRBJ1-1
CDR3aa: ASSQGVRAEAF

v_gene: TRBV9
j_gene: TRBJ2-1
CDR3aa: ASSVQTGPYNEQF

v_gene: TRBV5-4
j_gene: TRBJ1-6
CDR3aa: ASSLQGNSPLH

v_gene: TRBV28
j_gene: TRBJ1-1
CDR3aa: ASSSIVTGGLTEAF

v_gene: TRBV25-1
j_gene: TRBJ1-2
CDR3aa: ASNSGTGGYGYT

v_gene: TRBV5-8
j_gene: TRBJ2-7
CDR3aa: ASSLILGLSHEQY

v_gene: TRBV9
j_gene: TRBJ2-7
CDR3aa: ASSVGTGLAGEQY

v_gene: TRBV19
j_gene: TRBJ1-1
CDR3aa: ASSISPTPKNTEAF

v_gene: TRBV7-9
j_gene: TRBJ1-4
CDR3aa: ASSLGQGWDKLF

v_gene: TRBV6-4
j_gene: TRBJ2-2
CDR3aa: ASTSSPSTNTGELF

v_gene: TRBV4-3
j_gene: TRBJ2-2
CDR3aa: ARSPAAHTGELF

v_gene: TRBV10-3
j_gene: TRBJ2-7
CDR3aa: AIPDRVDDPTYEQY

v_gene: TRBV9
j_gene: TRBJ2-6
CDR3aa: ASSVGGTASSGANVLT

v_gene: TRBV7-9
j_gene: TRBJ1-5
CDR3aa: ASSLGRDQPQH

v_gene: TRBV25-1
j_gene: TRBJ1-3
CDR3aa: ASSEFILGGAAGNTIY

v_gene: TRBV30
j_gene: TRBJ2-5
CDR3aa: AWTQGGLGETQY

v_gene: TRBV27
j_gene: TRBJ1-5
CDR3aa: ASSLSMMSNQPQH

v_gene: TRBV4-2
j_gene: TRBJ2-7
CDR3aa: ASSQGGGNYEQY

v_gene: TRBV5-1
j_gene: TRBJ2-1
CDR3aa: ASSSGLLGPLANEQF

v_gene: TRBV11-3
j_gene: TRBJ2-1
CDR3aa: ASSITPAPAYNEQF

v_gene: TRBV6-1
j_gene: TRBJ1-3
CDR3aa: ASSRGHSGNTIY

v_gene: TRBV19
j_gene: TRBJ1-5
CDR3aa: ASSTVWGNQPQH

v_gene: TRBV7-4
j_gene: TRBJ1-6
CDR3aa: ASSLRKGRLDSPLH

v_gene: TRBV6-6
j_gene: TRBJ2-1
CDR3aa: ASSYSSGGAYNEQF

v_gene: TRBV14
j_gene: TRBJ2-5
CDR3aa: ASSQVASLETQY

v_gene: TRBV27
j_gene: TRBJ1-1
CDR3aa: ASKSIGGGTEAF

v_gene: TRBV7-3
j_gene: TRBJ2-7
CDR3aa: ASSLFPAGVYEQY

v_gene: TRBV19
j_gene: TRBJ1-2
CDR3aa: ASSIRGLGAYGYT

v_gene: TRBV7-4
j_gene: TRBJ1-1
CDR3aa: ASSYDRGATEAF

v_gene: TRBV6-5
j_gene: TRBJ2-7
CDR3aa: ASSYDGTLSYEQY